The entry below gives a single TCR beta chain sequence along with its context. Its antigen is still unknown. Every subset's genomic DNA went evenly onto several immunoSEQ plates. The table came from immunoSEQ multiplex PCR; TCRdb's copy has only in-frame clones and leaves some out. The sample shows some 2 million clones, around 96% of them seen only once. These data belong to a study of shared clonotypes between healthy human individuals. Naive-designated CD8 cells lacked CD45RO, were positively enriched for CCR7, and omitted terminally differentiated effector memory CD45RA+ cells. CDR3 length: 11 residues. Germline CDR1 and CDR2: LNHDA and SQIVND (reference sequence). The germline V and J ends were trimmed by 5 bases and 7 bases, with 9 bases remaining between them. Whole-study findings and limits: Unshared clonotypes carried lower generation probabilities than those common to all four donors. In a few donors, around 4.5% of naive CD4 clonotypes appeared in common.

V is TRBV19 and J is TRBJ2-7; maybe TRBD2 (6 bases). The specimen was naive CD8+ T cells sorted from blood. The sequence was obtained from a man younger than 35 in good health. The CDR3 reads CASSLREEQYF. CDR3 coding DNA: TGTGCCAGTAGTCTCCGGGAGGAGCAGTACTTC.